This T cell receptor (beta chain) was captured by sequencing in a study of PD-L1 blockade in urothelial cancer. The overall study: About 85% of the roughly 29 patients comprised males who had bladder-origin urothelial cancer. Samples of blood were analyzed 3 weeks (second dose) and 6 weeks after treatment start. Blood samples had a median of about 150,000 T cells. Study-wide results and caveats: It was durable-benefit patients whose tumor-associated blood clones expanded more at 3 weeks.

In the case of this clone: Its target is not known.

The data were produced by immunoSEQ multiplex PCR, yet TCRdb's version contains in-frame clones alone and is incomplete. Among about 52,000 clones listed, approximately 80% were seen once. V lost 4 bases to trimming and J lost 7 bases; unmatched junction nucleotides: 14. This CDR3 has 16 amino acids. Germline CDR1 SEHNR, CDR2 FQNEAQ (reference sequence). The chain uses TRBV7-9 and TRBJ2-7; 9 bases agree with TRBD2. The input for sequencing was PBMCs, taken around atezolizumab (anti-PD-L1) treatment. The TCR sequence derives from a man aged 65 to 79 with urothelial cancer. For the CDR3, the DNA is TGTGCCAGCAGCTCGAGGACTAGCGTGGGTGATAGGGAGCAGTACTTC. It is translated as CASSSRTSVGDREQYF.